Included here is one T cell receptor (beta chain) sequence, with context. No antigen is known for it. The sample holds no much larger clone one base away, and base qualities are not on file. This specimen belongs to a study of beta chain features in type 1 diabetes (dated by TCRdb to between 2017 and 2018). Looking at the study overall: Patients and healthy donors did not differ in mean age, gender distribution, total cell number or subset yield. Across all samples, fewer than 110,000,000 sorted cells were examined, and cell number per subset correlated strongly with RNA yield. The study compared the TCRB repertoires of sorted circulating CD4+ T cell subsets in recently diagnosed type 1 diabetes patients with those in matched healthy donors. Whereas all 28 donors provided naive and central memory subsets, regulatory and stem cell-like memory subsets were isolated from just 8 patients and about 8 healthy donors.

The entire isolated RNA was reverse transcribed using the High Capacity cDNA Reverse Transcription Kit, and thus expressed TCRB transcripts were sequenced. Naive, central memory and regulatory T cell samples underwent deep immunoSEQ sequencing, averaging around 3.6 million total reads per sample. Sorted cells were lysed in RLT buffer and RNA was extracted with DNase-treated RNeasy Micro or Mini kits, depending on cell number. To prevent cross-contamination, every cell subset was processed on its own, while patient and healthy donor samples were processed together. The immunoSEQ multiplex PCR was used to amplify TCRB sequences from cDNA, yielding 87-bp fragments that span the CDR3 region. Sequencing of the amplicons was performed on the Illumina HiSeq platform. In the original analysis: PCR bias was corrected computationally using synthetic template baselines, and reads within Hamming distance 2 were collapsed, with unmergeable singletons discarded. Reads were aligned against IMGT to assign V, D and J genes, CDR3 length and insertions or deletions at six rearrangement sites. Clonotype counts were normalized to sorted cell number within each subset before computing true diversity and Gini coefficients with the tcR R package. The overlap coefficient, calculated on TCRB nucleotide sequences, was used to quantify repertoire sharing. As a proxy for the pre-selection repertoire, out-of-frame TCRB sequences from naive cells were analyzed. The source is immuneACCESS, and TCRdb retained only in-frame sequences with V and J called. Part of the clones is not carried over; for the studies checked, unresolved V genes explain less than half of this, and the remainder is unexplained. That table supplies the V and J calls and clone size; D and trimming were determined from the DNA. Present in this sample are about 150,000 clones, less than 11% of which were seen just once. Of the sample, 1.3% is held by the ten largest clones.

From each donor, a single peripheral blood sample of about 116 mL on average was drawn into heparinised tubes. Using a panel that included CD45RO, CCR7, CD25, CD127, CD95 and CD27, naive, central memory, regulatory and stem cell-like memory CD4+ T cells were sorted on a BD FACSAria II. A purity above 95% was achieved for all sorted populations. PBMCs were isolated immediately by Lymphoprep density gradient centrifugation and stained directly without culture. So that batch effects would be minimized, each experiment stained and sorted samples in pairs, pairing one healthy donor with one patient. What the work shows at the level of the full study, not this receptor alone: Patients with type 1 diabetes made fewer insertions and deleted more nucleotides at VDJ recombination sites, implying thymic rearrangement abnormalities. Because the HLA sub-analyses included only small numbers of individuals, any influence of HLA type on TCRB rearrangement was left unresolved. Because cDNA rather than genomic DNA was sequenced, highly expressing activated cells could have been over-represented, although no difference in activation and CD3 levels was found between groups. Type 1 diabetes patients showed a moderate but significant shortening of TCRB CDR3 length in all four CD4+ subsets. PCR may preferentially amplify shorter templates, but because patient and control samples were amplified and corrected together, any resulting skew would affect both groups equally. The naive, central memory and regulatory TCRB repertoires appeared to resemble one another more closely among patients than among healthy donors.

The CDR3 holds 16 amino acids from the cysteine to the phenylalanine. CDR3 DNA only is kept here, 48 bases in frame from base 1. Based on the germline V gene (reference sequence), the CDR1 and CDR2 sequences are LNHNV and YYDKDF. Trimming costs V 0 bases and J 3 bases, and their ends lie 14 bases apart. Sequencing input: naive CD4+ T cells from blood. The meaning of the sample's cell subset or site label: true naive CD4+ T cells. Recombination connected TRBV15 to TRBJ1-2, with TRBD1 tentatively as D gene (6 bases match). The origin of this receptor is a man between 18 and 29 years old in good health. The sequenced DNA is TGTGCCACCAGCAGAGATCGTCAGGGGCAGTACTATGGCTACACCTTC. It encodes CATSRDRQGQYYGYTF.